The subject of this entry is one T cell receptor (beta chain). As yet, its antigen is unknown. Semi-nested PCR with Nested Universal Primer A followed constant-region reverse priming of full-length variable regions. TCRdb recomputed calls from the 5' RACE reads with MiXCR, one row per CDR3 protein. The data contain 13,000 or so distinct CDR3 sequences, roughly half of them singletons. Treg sorting used a CD4+CD25+CD127-/low gate. This CDR3 is 15 amino acids long. Germline assignment: CDR1 MNHNS and CDR2 SASEGT. With 5 bases removed from V and 0 bases from J, the gap between germline ends came to 13 bases. Whole-study findings and limits: Tumor Treg TCRs overlapped most with tumor naive CD4+ cells. In terms of TCR gene usage, tumor memory CD4+ T cells clustered together with blood and lymph node memory CD4+ cells, as well as with lymph node naive CD4+ cells. Larger-cohort validation covered only one TCR beta V-J rearrangement.

The chain employs TRBV6-1 and TRBJ1-2, with unresolved D. This TCR was sampled from a female donor with breast cancer. What was sequenced was tumor-infiltrating Tregs sorted from the breast tumor. CDR3 amino acids: CASSPRGRTNYGYTF. The CDR3 nucleotides are TGTGCCAGCAGTCCCCGAGGCCGTACTAACTATGGCTACACCTTC.